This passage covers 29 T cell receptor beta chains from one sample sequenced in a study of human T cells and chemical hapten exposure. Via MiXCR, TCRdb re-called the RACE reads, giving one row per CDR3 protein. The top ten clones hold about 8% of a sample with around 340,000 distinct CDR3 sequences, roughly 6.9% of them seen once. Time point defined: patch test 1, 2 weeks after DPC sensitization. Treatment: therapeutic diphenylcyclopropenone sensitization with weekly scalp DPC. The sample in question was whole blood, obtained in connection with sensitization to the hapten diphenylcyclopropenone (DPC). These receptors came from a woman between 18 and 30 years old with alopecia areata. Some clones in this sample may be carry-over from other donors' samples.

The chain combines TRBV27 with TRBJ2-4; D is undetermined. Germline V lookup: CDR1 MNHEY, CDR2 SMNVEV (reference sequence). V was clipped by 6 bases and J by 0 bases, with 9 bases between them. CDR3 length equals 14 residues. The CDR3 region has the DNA TGTGCCAGCAGCCGTGAACTAGCCAAAAACATTCAGTACTTC. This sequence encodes CASSRELAKNIQYF.

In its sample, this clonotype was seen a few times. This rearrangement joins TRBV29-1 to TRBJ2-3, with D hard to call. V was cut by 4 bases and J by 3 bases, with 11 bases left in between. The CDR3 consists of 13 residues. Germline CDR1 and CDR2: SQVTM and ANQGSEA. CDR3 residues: CSVAQVRTDTQYF. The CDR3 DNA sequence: TGCAGCGTTGCCCAGGTCAGGACAGATACGCAGTATTTT.

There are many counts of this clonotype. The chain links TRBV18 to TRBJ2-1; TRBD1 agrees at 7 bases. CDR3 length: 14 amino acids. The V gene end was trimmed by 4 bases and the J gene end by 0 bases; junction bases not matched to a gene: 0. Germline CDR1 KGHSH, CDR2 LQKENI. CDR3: CASSRDSSYNEQFF. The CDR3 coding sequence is TGTGCCAGCTCACGGGACAGCTCCTACAATGAGCAGTTCTTC.

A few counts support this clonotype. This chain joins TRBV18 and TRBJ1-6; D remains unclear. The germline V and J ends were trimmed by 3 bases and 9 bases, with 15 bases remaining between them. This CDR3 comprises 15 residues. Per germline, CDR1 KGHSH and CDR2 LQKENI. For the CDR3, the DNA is TGTGCCAGCTCACCGGACGCGAGGGTAGGTTCACCCCTCCACTTT. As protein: CASSPDARVGSPLHF.

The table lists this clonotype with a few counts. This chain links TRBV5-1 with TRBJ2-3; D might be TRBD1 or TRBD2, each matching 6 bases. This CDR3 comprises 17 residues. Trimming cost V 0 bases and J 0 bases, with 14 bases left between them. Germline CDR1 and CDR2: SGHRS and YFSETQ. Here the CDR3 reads CASSLALRGHSTDTQYF. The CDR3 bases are TGCGCCAGCAGCTTGGCCCTGCGGGGACATAGCACAGATACGCAGTATTTT.

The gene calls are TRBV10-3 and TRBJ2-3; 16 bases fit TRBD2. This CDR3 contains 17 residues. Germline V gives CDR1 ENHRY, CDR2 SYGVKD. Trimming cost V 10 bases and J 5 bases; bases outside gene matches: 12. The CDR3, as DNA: TGTGCCACTCTACTGGGACTAGCGGGGGGGCCGGGAGATACGCAGTATTTT. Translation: CATLLGLAGGPGDTQYF.

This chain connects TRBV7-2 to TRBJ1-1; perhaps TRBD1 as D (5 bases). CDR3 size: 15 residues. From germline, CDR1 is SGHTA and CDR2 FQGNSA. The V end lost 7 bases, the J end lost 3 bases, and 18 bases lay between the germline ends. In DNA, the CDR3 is TGTGCCAGCATCACATGGGACTACCTAGACACTGAAGCTTTCTTT. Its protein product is CASITWDYLDTEAFF.

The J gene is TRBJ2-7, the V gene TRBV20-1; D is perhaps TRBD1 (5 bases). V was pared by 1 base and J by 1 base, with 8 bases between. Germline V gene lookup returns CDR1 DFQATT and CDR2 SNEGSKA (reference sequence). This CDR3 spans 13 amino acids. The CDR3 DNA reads TGCAGTGCTAGAGCTAGGGGTTCCTACGAGCAGTACTTC. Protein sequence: CSARARGSYEQYF.

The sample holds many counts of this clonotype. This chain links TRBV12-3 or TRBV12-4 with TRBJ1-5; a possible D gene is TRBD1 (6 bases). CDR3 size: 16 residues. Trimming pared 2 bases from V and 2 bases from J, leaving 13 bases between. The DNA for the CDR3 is TGTGCCAGCAGTTTAAAGGGCAGGGGACGCAATCAGCCCCAGCATTTT. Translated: CASSLKGRGRNQPQHF.

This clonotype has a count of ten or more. The CDR3 DNA reads TGTGCCAGCAGCTTAGGGGGGCCCTCCTACAATGAGCAGTTCTTC. Its translation: CASSLGGPSYNEQFF. This rearrangement joins TRBV7-6 to TRBJ2-1; D might be TRBD1 (6 bases). V dropped 1 base and J dropped 0 bases, with 7 bases sitting between them. The CDR3 has 15 residues. Per germline, CDR1 SGHVS and CDR2 FNYEAQ.

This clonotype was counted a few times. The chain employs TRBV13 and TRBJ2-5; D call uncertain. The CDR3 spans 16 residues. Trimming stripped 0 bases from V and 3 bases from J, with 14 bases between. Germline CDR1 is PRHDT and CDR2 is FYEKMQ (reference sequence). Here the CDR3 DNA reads TGTGCCAGCAGCTTAGGCCGACCCACGGGCAAAGAGACCCAGTACTTC. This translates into CASSLGRPTGKETQYF.

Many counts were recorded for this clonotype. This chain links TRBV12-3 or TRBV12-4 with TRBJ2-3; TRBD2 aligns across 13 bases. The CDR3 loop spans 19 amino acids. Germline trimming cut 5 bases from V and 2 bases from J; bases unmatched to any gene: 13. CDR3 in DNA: TGTGCCAGCAGTATCAGACTAGCGGGGGGAAACATGCCCACAGATACGCAGTATTTT. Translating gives CASSIRLAGGNMPTDTQYF.

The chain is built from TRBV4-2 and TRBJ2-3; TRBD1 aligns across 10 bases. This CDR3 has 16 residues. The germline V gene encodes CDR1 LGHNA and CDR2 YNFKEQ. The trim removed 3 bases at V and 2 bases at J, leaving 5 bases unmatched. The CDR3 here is CASSQGQGPHTDTQYF. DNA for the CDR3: TGTGCCAGCAGCCAGGGACAGGGGCCTCACACAGATACGCAGTATTTT.

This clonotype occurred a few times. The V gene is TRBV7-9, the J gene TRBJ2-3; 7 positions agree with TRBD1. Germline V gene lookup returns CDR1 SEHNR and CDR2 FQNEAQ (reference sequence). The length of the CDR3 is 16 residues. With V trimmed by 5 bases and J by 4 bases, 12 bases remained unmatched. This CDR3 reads CASSLTGNEAADTQYF. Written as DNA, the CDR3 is TGTGCCAGCAGCCTGACAGGGAATGAGGCAGCAGATACGCAGTATTTT.

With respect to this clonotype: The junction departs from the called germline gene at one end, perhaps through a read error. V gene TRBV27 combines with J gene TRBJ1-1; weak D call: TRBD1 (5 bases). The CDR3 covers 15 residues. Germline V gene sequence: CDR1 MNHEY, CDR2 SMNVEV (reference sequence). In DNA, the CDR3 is TGTGCCAGCAGTTTGTTGGGACCGGGAGATACTGAAGCTTACTTT. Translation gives CASSLLGPGDTEAYF.

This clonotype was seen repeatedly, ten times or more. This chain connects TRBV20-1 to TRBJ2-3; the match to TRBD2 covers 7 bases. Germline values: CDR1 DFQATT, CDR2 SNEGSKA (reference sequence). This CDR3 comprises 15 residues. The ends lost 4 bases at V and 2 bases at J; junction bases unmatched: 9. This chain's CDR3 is CSANGLAENTDTQYF. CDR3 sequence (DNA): TGCAGTGCTAATGGTCTAGCGGAGAACACAGATACGCAGTATTTT.

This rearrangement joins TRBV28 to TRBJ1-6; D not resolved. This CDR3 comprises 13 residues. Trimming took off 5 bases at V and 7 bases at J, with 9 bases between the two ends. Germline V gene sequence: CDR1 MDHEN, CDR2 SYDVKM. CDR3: CASSPLRNSPLHF. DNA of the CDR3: TGTGCCAGCAGTCCCCTAAGAAATTCACCCCTCCACTTT. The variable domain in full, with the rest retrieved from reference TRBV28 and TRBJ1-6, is DVKVTQSSRYLVKRTGEKVFLECVQDMDHENMFWYRQDPGLGLRLIYFSYDVKMKEKGDIPEGYSVSREKKERFSLILESASTNQTSMYLCASSPLRNSPLHFGNGTRLTVT.

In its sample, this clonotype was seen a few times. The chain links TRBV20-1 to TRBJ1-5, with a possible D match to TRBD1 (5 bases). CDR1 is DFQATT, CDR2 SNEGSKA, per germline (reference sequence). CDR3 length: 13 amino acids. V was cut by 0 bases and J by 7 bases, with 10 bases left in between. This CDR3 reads CSARDYGDQPQHF. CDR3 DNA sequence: TGCAGTGCTAGAGATTACGGGGACCAGCCCCAGCATTTT.

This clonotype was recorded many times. The CDR3, as DNA: TGCAGTGCTGAGTTAGCGGGTCGCACAGATACGCAGTATTTT. This sequence encodes CSAELAGRTDTQYF. The chain joins TRBV20-1 to TRBJ2-3; 7 bases line up with TRBD2. J gave up 1 base and V 5 bases, and 6 bases lay outside the gene matches. Germline V gives CDR1 DFQATT, CDR2 SNEGSKA (reference sequence). This CDR3 comprises 14 residues.

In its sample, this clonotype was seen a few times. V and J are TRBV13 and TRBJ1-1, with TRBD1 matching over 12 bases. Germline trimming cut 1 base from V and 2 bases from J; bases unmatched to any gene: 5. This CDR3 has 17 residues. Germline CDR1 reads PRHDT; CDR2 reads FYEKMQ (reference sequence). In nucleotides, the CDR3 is TGTGCCAGCAGCTTAGATGGGACAGGGGGCCCCAACACTGAAGCTTTCTTT. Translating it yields CASSLDGTGGPNTEAFF.

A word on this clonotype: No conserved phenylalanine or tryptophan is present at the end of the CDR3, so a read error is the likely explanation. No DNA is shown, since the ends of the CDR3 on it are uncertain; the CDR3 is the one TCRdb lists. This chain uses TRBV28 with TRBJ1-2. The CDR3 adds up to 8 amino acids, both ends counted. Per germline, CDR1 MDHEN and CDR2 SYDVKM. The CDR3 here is CASSLWEI.

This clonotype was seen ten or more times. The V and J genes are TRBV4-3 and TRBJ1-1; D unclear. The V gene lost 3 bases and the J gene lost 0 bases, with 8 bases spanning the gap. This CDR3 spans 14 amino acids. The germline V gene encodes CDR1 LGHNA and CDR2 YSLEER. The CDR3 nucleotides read TGCGCCAGCAGCCATCATGGCCTGAACACTGAAGCTTTCTTT. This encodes CASSHHGLNTEAFF.

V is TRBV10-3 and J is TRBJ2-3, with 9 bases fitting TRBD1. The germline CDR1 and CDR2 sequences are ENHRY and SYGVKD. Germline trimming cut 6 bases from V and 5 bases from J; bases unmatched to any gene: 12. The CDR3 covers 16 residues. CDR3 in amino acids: CAIRSQGANLIDTQYF. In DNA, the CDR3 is TGTGCCATCAGATCACAGGGGGCTAATTTGATAGATACGCAGTATTTT.

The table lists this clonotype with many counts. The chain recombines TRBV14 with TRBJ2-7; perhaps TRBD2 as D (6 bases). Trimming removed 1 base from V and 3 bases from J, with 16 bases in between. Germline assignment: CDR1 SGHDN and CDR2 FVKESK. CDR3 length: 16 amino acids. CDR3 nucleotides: TGTGCCAGCAGCCAAGTGGGCGGAGGGATGGGCTACGAGCAGTACTTC. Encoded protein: CASSQVGGGMGYEQYF.

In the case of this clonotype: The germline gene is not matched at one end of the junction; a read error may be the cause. CDR3 region: CASSLGRTGNYEQYF. CDR3 sequence (DNA): TGTGCCAGCAGCTTAGGAAGGACAGGGAACTACGAGCAGTACTTC. The chain is built from TRBV12-3 or TRBV12-4 and TRBJ2-7; 8 positions match TRBD1. CDR3 size: 15 residues.

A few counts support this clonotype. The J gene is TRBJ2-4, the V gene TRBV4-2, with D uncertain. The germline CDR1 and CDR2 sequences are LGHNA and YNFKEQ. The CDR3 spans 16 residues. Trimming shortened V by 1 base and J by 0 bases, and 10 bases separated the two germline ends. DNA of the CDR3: TGTGCCAGCAGCCAAGGGACCACTGAAGCCAAAAACATTCAGTACTTC. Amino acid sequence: CASSQGTTEAKNIQYF.

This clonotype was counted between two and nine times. The DNA for the CDR3 is TGTGCCAGCAGCCAATTTCTTCCGGCAGGCGAAGAGACCCAGTACTTC. Protein product: CASSQFLPAGEETQYF. This chain connects TRBV3-1 to TRBJ2-5; D remains unclear. The germline V and J ends were trimmed by 2 bases and 3 bases, with 16 bases remaining between them. CDR1 and CDR2 (germline): LGHDT, YNNKEL (reference sequence). The CDR3 runs to 16 residues.

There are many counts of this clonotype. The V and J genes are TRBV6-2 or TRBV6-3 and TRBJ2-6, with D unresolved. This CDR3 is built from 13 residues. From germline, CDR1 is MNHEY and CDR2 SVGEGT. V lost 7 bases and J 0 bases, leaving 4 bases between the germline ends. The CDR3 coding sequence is TGTGCCAGCATGAGCTCTGGGGCCAACGTCCTGACTTTC. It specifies CASMSSGANVLTF.

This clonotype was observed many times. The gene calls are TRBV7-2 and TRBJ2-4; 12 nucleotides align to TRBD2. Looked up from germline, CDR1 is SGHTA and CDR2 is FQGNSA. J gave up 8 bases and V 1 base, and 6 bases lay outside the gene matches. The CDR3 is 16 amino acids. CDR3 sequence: CASSLGTSGVFDIQYF. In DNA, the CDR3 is TGTGCCAGCAGCTTAGGGACTAGCGGGGTCTTTGACATTCAGTACTTC.